The 8 T cell receptor beta chains presented below share a single source sample, sequenced in a study of patients and donors after allogeneic stem cell transplantation. TCRdb re-analysed the RT-PCR reads in MiXCR, keeping a single row per CDR3 protein. The sample has approximately 160,000 distinct CDR3 sequences, around 28% seen once. The sequenced sample consisted of blood, either unsorted or a sorted T cell fraction (not recorded which). These receptors were obtained from a human donor who was either an allogeneic HSCT recipient or a stem cell or donor lymphocyte infusion donor (not recorded which). It is not recorded whose cells these are; they may come from a transplant donor.

There are many counts of this clonotype. This chain connects TRBV29-1 to TRBJ1-2; D remains ambiguous. The germline gives CDR1 SQVTM, CDR2 ANQGSEA. This CDR3 spans 9 amino acids. With 1 base removed from V and 7 bases from J, the gap between germline ends came to 1 base. CDR3 in DNA: TGCAGCGTTGAAGGTGGCTACACCTTC. Translated, it gives CSVEGGYTF.

The chain recombines TRBV12-3 or TRBV12-4 with TRBJ2-3, with D possibly TRBD1 on 5 matching bases. The CDR3 spans 14 residues. V was shortened by 0 bases and J by 3 bases, with 7 bases between the two germline ends. DNA of the CDR3: TGTGCCAGCAGTTTAGCGGGGCCAACAGATACGCAGTATTTT. Protein: CASSLAGPTDTQYF.

This clonotype appeared many times. V gene TRBV4-3 combines with J gene TRBJ1-1; TRBD1 might be the D (5 bases). The V end lost 3 bases, the J end lost 0 bases, and 11 bases lay between the germline ends. Germline values: CDR1 LGHNA, CDR2 YSLEER. CDR3 size: 15 residues. The CDR3: CASSQTQAMNTEAFF. DNA for the CDR3: TGCGCCAGCAGCCAGACACAGGCGATGAACACTGAAGCTTTCTTT.

The chain joins TRBV6-5 to TRBJ2-3, with 8 nucleotides matching TRBD2. The CDR3 totals 16 residues. Germline V gene sequence: CDR1 MNHEY, CDR2 SVGAGI. V lost 6 bases to trimming and J lost 0 bases; unmatched junction nucleotides: 8. The DNA for the CDR3 is TGTGCCAGCAGCCAGCGGGAGCCCCCTAGCACAGATACGCAGTATTTT. Amino acids: CASSQREPPSTDTQYF.

The chain employs TRBV7-9 and TRBJ1-2, with D possibly being TRBD1 (6 bases). The CDR3 is 15 residues long. Looked up from germline, CDR1 is SEHNR and CDR2 is FQNEAQ (reference sequence). The V gene lost 3 bases and the J gene lost 2 bases, with 13 bases spanning the gap. CDR3 protein: CASSFGPGANYGYTF. CDR3 DNA sequence: TGTGCCAGCAGCTTTGGCCCAGGGGCGAACTATGGCTACACCTTC.

In this sample, this clonotype turned up a few times. V and J are TRBV7-8 and TRBJ2-1, with D hard to call. This CDR3 is 12 amino acids long. The V gene's germline CDR1 is SGHVS and CDR2 FQNEAQ. The V end was cut by 5 bases, the J end by 12 bases, with 14 bases between. The CDR3 nucleotides read TGTGCCAGCAGCCCCCCTGATATAGGGCAGTTCTTC. It translates to CASSPPDIGQFF.

V and J are TRBV4-3 and TRBJ1-6, with D possibly matching TRBD1 (5 bases). CDR1 is LGHNA, CDR2 YSLEER, per germline. CDR3 length: 15 amino acids. The ends were cut back, 1 base at V and 10 bases at J, with 14 bases in the middle. CDR3 bases: TGCGCCAGCAGCCAAGGGAGCCAGGGTGGCTCACCCCTCCACTTT. Translated, it gives CASSQGSQGGSPLHF.

The chain links TRBV20-1 to TRBJ2-3, with a weak D call TRBD2 (5 bases). Trimming shortened V by 4 bases and J by 6 bases, and 23 bases separated the two germline ends. There are 16 residues in the CDR3. Germline CDR1 reads DFQATT; CDR2 reads SNEGSKA (reference sequence). This CDR3 is CSAIDYQGGSGDTQYF. The CDR3, as DNA: TGCAGTGCTATAGACTATCAAGGCGGATCTGGGGATACGCAGTATTTT.